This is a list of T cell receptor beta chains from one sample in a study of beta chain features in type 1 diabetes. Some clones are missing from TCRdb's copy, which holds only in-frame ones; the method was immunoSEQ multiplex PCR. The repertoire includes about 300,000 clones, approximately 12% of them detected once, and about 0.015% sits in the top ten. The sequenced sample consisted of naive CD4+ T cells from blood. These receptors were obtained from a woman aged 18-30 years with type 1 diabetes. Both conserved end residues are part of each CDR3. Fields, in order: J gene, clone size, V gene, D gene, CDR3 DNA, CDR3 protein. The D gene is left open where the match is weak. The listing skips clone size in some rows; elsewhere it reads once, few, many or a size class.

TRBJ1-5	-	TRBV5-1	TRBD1	TGCGCCAGCAGCACGACAGGGGGCGGCAATCAGCCCCAGCATTTT	CASSTTGGGNQPQHF
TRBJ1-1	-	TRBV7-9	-	TGTGCCAGCAGCCTGATACAGGTGAACACTGAAGCTTTCTTT	CASSLIQVNTEAFF
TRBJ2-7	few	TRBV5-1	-	TGCGCCAGCAGCTTGGTGGCAGGGTTGTACGAGCAGTACTTC	CASSLVAGLYEQYF
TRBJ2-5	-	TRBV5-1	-	TGCGCCAGCACCTCCACCCGGCCGGGAGTCGAGACCCAGTACTTC	CASTSTRPGVETQYF
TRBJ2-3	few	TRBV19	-	TGTGCCAGTAGTATGGGCCCGGGCACAGATACGCAGTATTTT	CASSMGPGTDTQYF
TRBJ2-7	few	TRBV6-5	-	TGTGCCAGCAGTTACTCGGAACGGGGAGAGCAGTACTTC	CASSYSERGEQYF
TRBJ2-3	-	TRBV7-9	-	TGTGCCAGCAGCTTCTCCACAGATACGCAGTATTTT	CASSFSTDTQYF
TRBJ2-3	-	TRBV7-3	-	TGTGCCAGCAGCTTACAAGGGCAGGGAGATACGCAGTATTTT	CASSLQGQGDTQYF
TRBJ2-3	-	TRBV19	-	TGTGCCAGTAGTAACACCGGGACTCTGGATACGCAGTATTTT	CASSNTGTLDTQYF
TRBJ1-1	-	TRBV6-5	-	TGTGCCAGCAGTTACCGATTTACACGGAACACTGAAGCTTTCTTT	CASSYRFTRNTEAFF
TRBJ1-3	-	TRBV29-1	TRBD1	TGCAGCGTTGTTCCCTCGGGACAGGGAAACACCATATATTTT	CSVVPSGQGNTIYF
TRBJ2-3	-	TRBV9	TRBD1	TGTGCCAGCAGCACAAGAGGGGACAGGGCTACAGATACGCAGTATTTT	CASSTRGDRATDTQYF
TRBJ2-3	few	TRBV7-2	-	TGTGCCAGCAGCCCCGCCCCAGCGAATACGCAGTATTTT	CASSPAPANTQYF
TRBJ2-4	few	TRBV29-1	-	TGCAGCGTTGCCCCCTCCGGAGGGGAAGACATTCAGTACTTC	CSVAPSGGEDIQYF
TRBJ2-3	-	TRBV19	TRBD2	TGTGCCAGTAGTCCGGGACTAGGGACGCAGTATTTT	CASSPGLGTQYF
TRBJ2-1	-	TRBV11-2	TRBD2	TGTGCCAGCAGCTTTGGGCGGGAGGGCTACAATGAGCAGTTCTTC	CASSFGREGYNEQFF
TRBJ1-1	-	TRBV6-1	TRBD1	TGTGCCAGCAGCGCCACAGGGGACACTGAAGCTTTCTTT	CASSATGDTEAFF
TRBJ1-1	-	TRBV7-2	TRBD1	TGTGCCAGCATCATGCGGACAGGGAACACTGAAGCTTTCTTT	CASIMRTGNTEAFF
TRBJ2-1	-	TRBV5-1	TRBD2	TGCGCCAGCAGCCCCAGCCTAGCGGGGGCCTACAATGAGCAGTTCTTC	CASSPSLAGAYNEQFF
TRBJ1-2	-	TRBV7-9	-	TGTGCCAGCAGCCCCCGAATAGTGTTCAGGGATGATGGCTACACCTTC	CASSPRIVFRDDGYTF
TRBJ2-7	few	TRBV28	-	TGTGCCAGCAGTTTGGGAGGGGGAGCCTACGAGCAGTACTTC	CASSLGGGAYEQYF
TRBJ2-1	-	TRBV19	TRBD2	TGTGCCAGTAGTAGCTACGGACTAGCGCCTTCCTACAATGAGCAGTTCTTC	CASSSYGLAPSYNEQFF
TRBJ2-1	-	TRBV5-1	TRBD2	TGCGCCAGCAGCTTGGGACTAGCCTATACGGTACACAATGAGCAGTTCTTC	CASSLGLAYTVHNEQFF
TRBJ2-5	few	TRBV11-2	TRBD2	TGTGCCAGCAGCTTCGGAGCGGGGGACGGAGAGACCCAGTACTTC	CASSFGAGDGETQYF
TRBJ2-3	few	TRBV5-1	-	TGCGCCAGCAGCGGAGGGATTAGCACAGATACGCAGTATTTT	CASSGGISTDTQYF
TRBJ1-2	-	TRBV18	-	TGTGCCAGCTCACCACGAGGCGTAGAGTATGGCTACACCTTC	CASSPRGVEYGYTF
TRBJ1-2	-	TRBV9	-	TGTGCCAGCAGCCAGACAGGATCTGAATATGGCTACACCTTC	CASSQTGSEYGYTF
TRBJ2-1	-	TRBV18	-	TGTGCCAGCTCACCTCGATCCGGGAGTAGTAATGAGCAGTTCTTC	CASSPRSGSSNEQFF
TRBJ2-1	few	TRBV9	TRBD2	TGTGCCAGCAGCCCCCTCGGGACTAGCAGGGGATACAATGAGCAGTTCTTC	CASSPLGTSRGYNEQFF
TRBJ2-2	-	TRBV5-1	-	TGCGCCAGCAGCTTGGTACCGGGGTACGACACCGGGGAGCTGTTTTTT	CASSLVPGYDTGELFF
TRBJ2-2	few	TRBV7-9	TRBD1	TGTGCCAGCAGCATCGGGACAGCGAACACCGGGGAGCTGTTTTTT	CASSIGTANTGELFF
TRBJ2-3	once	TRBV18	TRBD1	TGTGCCAGCTCACCACTAGGACAGGGGGCCACAGATACGCAGTATTTT	CASSPLGQGATDTQYF
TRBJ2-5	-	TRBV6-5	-	TGTGCCAGCAGTTACTCCTACGCGAGGGCGGGGGAGACCCAGTACTTC	CASSYSYARAGETQYF
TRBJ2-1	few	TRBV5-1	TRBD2	TGCGCCAGCAGCTTGGGACTAGCGGGAGTATCTGAGCAGTTCTTC	CASSLGLAGVSEQFF
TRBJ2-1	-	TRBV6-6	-	TGTGCCAGCAGTTACGGGGGCACAGCCTACAATGAGCAGTTCTTC	CASSYGGTAYNEQFF
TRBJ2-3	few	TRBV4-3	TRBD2	TGCGCCAGCAGCCAAGATCGTGGACTAGCGCAGAGCACAGATACGCAGTATTTT	CASSQDRGLAQSTDTQYF
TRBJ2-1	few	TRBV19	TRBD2	TGTGCCAGTAGCCTCGGACTAGCGGGAGCCGTACCAGAGCAGTTCTTC	CASSLGLAGAVPEQFF
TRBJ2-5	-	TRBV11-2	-	TGTGCCAGCAGCCCTCTGGCAAGACAAGAGACCCAGTACTTC	CASSPLARQETQYF
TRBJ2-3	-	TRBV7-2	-	TGTGCCAGCAGCTTGCGGTTGGCGGGAAGCACAGATACGCAGTATTTT	CASSLRLAGSTDTQYF
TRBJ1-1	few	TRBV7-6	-	TGTGCCAGCAGCTTGTCGGGCGGGCTGAACACTGAAGCTTTCTTT	CASSLSGGLNTEAFF
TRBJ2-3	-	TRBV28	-	TGTGCCAGCAGTTTATTGAGAATAGATACGCAGTATTTT	CASSLLRIDTQYF
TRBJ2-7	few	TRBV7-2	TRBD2	TGTGCCAGCAGCCCCGGGGGAGCGGGAGTCGAGCAGTACTTC	CASSPGGAGVEQYF
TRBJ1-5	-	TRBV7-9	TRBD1	TGTGCCAGCAGCTCGGACAGGGGCCCCAATCAGCCCCAGCATTTT	CASSSDRGPNQPQHF
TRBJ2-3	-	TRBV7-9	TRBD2	TGTGCCAGCAGCCCCCACCCTAGCGGGAGTAGTGGCACAGATACGCAGTATTTT	CASSPHPSGSSGTDTQYF
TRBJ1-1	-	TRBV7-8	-	TGTGCCAGCAGCTTTGCGCGAGCATCACAAGCTTTCTTT	CASSFARASQAFF
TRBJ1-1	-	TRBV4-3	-	TGCGCCAGCAGCCAACAAGACAGCACAAATGAAGCTTTCTTT	CASSQQDSTNEAFF
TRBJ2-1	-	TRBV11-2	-	TGTGCCAGCAGCTTCGAAAGGGAGCGGAATGAGCAGTTCTTC	CASSFERERNEQFF